This T cell receptor beta chain is from a study of cytomegalovirus exposure and HLA in healthy donors. Sequenced by immunoSEQ multiplex PCR; TCRdb stores in-frame clones only, minus some. The sample holds 70,000 or so clones; 91% are singletons and the top ten take around 3%. Sequencing used PBMCs. The TCR originated in a young man in good health and CMV-seronegative.

CDR3 sequence (DNA): TGTGCCATCAGATCGGGGACTAGCGGGAGGCCAGCCACAGATACGCAGTATTTT. Its translation is CAIRSGTSGRPATDTQYF. The V call is TRBV10-3, the J call TRBJ2-3; 15 bases agree with TRBD2. There are 18 residues in the CDR3. Germline V lookup: CDR1 ENHRY, CDR2 SYGVKD. The J segment lost 2 bases and the V segment lost 6 bases, leaving 9 bases of the junction unmatched.